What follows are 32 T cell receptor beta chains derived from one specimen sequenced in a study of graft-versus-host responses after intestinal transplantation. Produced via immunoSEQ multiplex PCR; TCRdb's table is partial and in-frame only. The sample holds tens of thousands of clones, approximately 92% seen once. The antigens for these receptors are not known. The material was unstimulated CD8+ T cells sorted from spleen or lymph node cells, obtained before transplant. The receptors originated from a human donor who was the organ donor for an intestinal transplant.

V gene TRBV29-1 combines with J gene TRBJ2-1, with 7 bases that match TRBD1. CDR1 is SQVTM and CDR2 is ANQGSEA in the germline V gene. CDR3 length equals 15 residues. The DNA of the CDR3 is TGCAGTGGGACGAGGGGGCGGAGCTCCTACAATGAGCAGTTCTTC. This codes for CSGTRGRSSYNEQFF.

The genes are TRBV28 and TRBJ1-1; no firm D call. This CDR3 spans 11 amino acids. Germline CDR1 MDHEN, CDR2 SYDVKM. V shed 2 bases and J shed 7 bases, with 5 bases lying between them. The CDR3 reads CASSLLFEAFF. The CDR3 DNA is TGTGCCAGCAGTTTACTATTTGAAGCTTTCTTT.

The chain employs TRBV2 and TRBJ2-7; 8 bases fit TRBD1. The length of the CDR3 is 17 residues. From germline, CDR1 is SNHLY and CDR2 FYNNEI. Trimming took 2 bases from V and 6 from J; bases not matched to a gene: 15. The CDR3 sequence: CASSEYPRTGRLGEQYF. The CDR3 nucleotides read TGTGCCAGCAGTGAATACCCCCGGACAGGGAGGTTGGGCGAGCAGTACTTC.

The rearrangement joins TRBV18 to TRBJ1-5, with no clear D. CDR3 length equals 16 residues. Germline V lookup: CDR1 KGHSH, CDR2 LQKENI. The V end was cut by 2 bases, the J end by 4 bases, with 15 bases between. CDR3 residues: CASSPNPGLLNQPQHF. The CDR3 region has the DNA TGTGCCAGCTCACCAAATCCGGGATTATTAAATCAGCCCCAGCATTTT.

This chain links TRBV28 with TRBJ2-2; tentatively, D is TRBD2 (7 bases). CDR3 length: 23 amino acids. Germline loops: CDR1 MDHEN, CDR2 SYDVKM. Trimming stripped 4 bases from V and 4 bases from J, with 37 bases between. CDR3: CASSSLGGGTIWAAGHPTGELFF. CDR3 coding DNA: TGTGCCAGCAGTTCACTTGGGGGGGGGACAATCTGGGCCGCGGGCCATCCCACCGGGGAGCTGTTTTTT.

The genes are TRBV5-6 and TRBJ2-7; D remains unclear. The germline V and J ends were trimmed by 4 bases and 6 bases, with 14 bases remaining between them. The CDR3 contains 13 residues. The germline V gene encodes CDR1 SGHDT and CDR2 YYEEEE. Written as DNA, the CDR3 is TGTGCCAGCAGCAACAGCCTCTTGGGCGAGCAGTACTTC. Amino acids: CASSNSLLGEQYF. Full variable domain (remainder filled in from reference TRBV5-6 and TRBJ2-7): DAGVTQSPTHLIKTRGQQVTLRCSPKSGHDTVSWYQQALGQGPQFIFQYYEEEERQRGNFPDRFSGHQFPNYSSELNVNALLLGDSALYLCASSNSLLGEQYFGPGTRLTVT.

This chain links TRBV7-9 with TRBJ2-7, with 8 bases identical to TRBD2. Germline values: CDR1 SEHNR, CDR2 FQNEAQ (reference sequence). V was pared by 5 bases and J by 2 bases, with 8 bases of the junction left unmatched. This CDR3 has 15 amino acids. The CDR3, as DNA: TGTGCCAGCAGCCCTCCGACTAGCGCTGCCTACGAGCAGTACTTC. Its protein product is CASSPPTSAAYEQYF.

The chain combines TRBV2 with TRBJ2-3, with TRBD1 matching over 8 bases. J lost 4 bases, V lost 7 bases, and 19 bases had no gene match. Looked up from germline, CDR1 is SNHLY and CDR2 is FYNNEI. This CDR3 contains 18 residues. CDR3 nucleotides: TGTGCCAGCATCGACCAGTTTAGGAGGACAGGGTTCGCAGATACGCAGTATTTT. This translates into CASIDQFRRTGFADTQYF. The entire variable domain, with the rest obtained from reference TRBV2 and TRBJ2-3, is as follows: EPEVTQTPSHQVTQMGQEVILRCVPISNHLYFYWYRQILGQKVEFLVSFYNNEISEKSEIFDDQFSVERPDGSNFTLKIRSTKLEDSAMYFCASIDQFRRTGFADTQYFGPGTRLTVL.

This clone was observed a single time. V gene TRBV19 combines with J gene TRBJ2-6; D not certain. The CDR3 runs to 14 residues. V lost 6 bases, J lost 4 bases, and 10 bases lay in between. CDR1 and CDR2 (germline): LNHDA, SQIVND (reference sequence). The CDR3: CASSTVWGANVLTF. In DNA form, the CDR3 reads TGTGCCAGTAGCACTGTGTGGGGGGCCAACGTCCTGACTTTC.

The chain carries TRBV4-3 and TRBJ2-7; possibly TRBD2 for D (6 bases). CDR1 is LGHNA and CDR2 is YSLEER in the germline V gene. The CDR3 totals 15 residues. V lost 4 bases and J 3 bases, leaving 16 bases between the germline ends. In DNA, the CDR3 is TGCGCCAGCAGCCTCCTTGCGGGGAACAACTACGAGCAGTACTTC. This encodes CASSLLAGNNYEQYF.

For the CDR3, the DNA is TGTGCCGGTGACTTGCGGGGGGCTTACGAGCAGTACTTC. It yields the protein CAGDLRGAYEQYF. V is TRBV30 and J is TRBJ2-7; 8 nucleotides agree with TRBD2. The CDR3 has 13 amino acids. The germline gives CDR1 GTSNPN, CDR2 SVGIG (reference sequence). The junction had 10 bases not matched to a gene; V was cut back by 8 bases and J by 4 bases.

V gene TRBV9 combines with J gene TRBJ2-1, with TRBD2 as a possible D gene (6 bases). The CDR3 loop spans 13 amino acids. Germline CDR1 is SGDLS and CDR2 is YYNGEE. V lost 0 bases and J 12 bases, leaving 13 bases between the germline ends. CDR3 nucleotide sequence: TGTGCCAGCAGCGTAGAGAGGTGGGGAGGGCAGTTCTTC. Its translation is CASSVERWGGQFF.

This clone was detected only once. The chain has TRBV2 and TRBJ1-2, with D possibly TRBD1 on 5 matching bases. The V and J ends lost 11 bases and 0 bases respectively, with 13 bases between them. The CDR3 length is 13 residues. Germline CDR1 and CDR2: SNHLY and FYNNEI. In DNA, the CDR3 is TGTGCCGGGCCGACAGCGACTAACTATGGCTACACCTTC. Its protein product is CAGPTATNYGYTF. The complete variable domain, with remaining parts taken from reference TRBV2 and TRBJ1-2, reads EPEVTQTPSHQVTQMGQEVILRCVPISNHLYFYWYRQILGQKVEFLVSFYNNEISEKSEIFDDQFSVERPDGSNFTLKIRSTKLEDSAMYFCAGPTATNYGYTFGSGTRLTVV.

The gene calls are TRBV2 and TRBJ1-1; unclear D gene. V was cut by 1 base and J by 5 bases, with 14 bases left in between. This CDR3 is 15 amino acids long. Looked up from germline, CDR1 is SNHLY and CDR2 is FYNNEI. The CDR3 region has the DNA TGTGCCAGCAGTGAAGGGGTAATCGGGGTAACTGAAGCTTTCTTT. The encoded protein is CASSEGVIGVTEAFF.

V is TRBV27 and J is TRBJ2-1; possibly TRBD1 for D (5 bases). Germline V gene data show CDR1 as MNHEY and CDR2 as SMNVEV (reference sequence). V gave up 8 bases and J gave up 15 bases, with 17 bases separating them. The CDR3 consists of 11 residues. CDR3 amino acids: CASGDSPEVFF. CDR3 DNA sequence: TGTGCCAGCGGCGACAGTCCCGAGGTGTTCTTC.

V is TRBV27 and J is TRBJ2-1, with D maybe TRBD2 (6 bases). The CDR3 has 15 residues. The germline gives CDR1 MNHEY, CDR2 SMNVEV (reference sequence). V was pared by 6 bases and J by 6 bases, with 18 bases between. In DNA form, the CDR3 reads TGTGCCAGCAGCCCGGGACTCCCCATTTCCAATGAGCAGTTCTTC. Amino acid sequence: CASSPGLPISNEQFF.

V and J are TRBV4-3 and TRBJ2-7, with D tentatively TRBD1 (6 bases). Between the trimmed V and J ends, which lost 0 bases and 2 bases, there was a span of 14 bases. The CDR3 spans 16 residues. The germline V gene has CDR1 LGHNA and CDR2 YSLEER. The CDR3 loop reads CASSQDLQGWTYEQYF. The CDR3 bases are TGCGCCAGCAGCCAAGACCTACAGGGATGGACCTACGAGCAGTACTTC.

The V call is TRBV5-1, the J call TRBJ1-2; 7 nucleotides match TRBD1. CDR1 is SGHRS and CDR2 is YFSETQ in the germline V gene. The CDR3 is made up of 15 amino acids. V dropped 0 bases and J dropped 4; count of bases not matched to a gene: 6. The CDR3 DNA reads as TGCGCCAGCAGCTTGGGGACAGGACTCCTCTATGGCTACACCTTC. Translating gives CASSLGTGLLYGYTF.

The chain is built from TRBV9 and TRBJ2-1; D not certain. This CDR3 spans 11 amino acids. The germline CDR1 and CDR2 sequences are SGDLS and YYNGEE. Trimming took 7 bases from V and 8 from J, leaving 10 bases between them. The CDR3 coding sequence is TGTGCCAGCGGTGGTCTACATGAGCAGTTCTTC. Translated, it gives CASGGLHEQFF.

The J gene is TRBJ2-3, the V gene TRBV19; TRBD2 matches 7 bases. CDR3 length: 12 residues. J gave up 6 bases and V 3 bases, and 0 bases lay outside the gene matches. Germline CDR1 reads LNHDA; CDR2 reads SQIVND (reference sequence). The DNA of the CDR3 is TGTGCCAGTAGTATGGGAGGGGATACGCAGTATTTT. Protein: CASSMGGDTQYF.

This CDR3 is CASSSREGTAYGYTF. The CDR3 DNA is TGTGCCAGCAGCTCACGGGAAGGGACAGCCTACGGCTACACCTTC. This chain links TRBV5-8 with TRBJ1-2, with 7 bases identical to TRBD1. Germline V gives CDR1 SGHTS, CDR2 YDEGEE. J was trimmed by 8 bases and V by 3 bases; bases with no gene match: 13. There are 15 residues in the CDR3.

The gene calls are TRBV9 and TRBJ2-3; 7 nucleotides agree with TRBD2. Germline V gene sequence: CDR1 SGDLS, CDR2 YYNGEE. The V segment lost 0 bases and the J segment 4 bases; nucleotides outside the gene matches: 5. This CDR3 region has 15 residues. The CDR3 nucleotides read TGTGCCAGCAGCGTAGGCCCTAGCGGAGCAGATACGCAGTATTTT. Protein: CASSVGPSGADTQYF.

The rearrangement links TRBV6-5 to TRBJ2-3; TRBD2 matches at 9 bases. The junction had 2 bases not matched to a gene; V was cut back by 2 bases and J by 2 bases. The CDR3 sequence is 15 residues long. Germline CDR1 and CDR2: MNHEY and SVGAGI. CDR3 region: CASSYGGGVTDTQYF. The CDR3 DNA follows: TGTGCCAGCAGTTACGGCGGGGGGGTCACAGATACGCAGTATTTT.

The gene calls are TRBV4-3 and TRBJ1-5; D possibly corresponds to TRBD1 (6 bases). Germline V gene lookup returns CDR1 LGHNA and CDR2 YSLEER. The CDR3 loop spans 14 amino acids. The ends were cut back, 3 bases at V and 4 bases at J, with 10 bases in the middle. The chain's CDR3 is CASSQPRGNQPQHF. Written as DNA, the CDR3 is TGCGCCAGCAGCCAGCCCAGGGGTAATCAGCCCCAGCATTTT.

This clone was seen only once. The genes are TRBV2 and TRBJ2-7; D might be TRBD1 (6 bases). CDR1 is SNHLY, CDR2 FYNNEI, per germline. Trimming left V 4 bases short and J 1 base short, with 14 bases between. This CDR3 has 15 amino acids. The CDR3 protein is CASSADRRASYEQYF. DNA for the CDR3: TGTGCCAGCAGTGCTGACAGGCGAGCTTCCTACGAGCAGTACTTC.

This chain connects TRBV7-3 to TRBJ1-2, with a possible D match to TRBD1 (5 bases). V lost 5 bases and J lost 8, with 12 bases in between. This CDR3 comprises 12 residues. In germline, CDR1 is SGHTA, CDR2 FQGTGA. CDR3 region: CASSATGEGYTF. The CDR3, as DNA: TGTGCCAGCAGCGCAACAGGAGAGGGCTACACCTTC.

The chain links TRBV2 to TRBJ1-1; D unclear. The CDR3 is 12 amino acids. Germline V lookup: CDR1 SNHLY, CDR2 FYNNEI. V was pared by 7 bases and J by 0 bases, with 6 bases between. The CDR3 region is CASKRVNTEAFF. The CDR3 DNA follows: TGTGCCAGCAAACGGGTGAACACTGAAGCTTTCTTT.

The CDR3 sequence: CATEEVSSGNEQFF. DNA for the CDR3: TGTGCCACCGAGGAGGTGTCTTCGGGCAATGAGCAGTTCTTC. The genes are TRBV7-9 and TRBJ2-1, with a weak D call TRBD2 (5 bases). Germline CDR1 is SEHNR and CDR2 is FQNEAQ (reference sequence). The CDR3 length is 14 residues. Trimming took off 10 bases at V and 6 bases at J, with 19 bases between the two ends.

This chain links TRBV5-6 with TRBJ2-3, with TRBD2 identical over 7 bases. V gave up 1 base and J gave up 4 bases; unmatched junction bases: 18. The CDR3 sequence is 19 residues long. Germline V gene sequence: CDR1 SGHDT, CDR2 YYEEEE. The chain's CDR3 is CASSLRVSAGDVFADTQYF. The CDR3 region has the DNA TGTGCCAGCAGCTTGAGAGTTTCGGCGGGGGACGTTTTCGCAGATACGCAGTATTTT.

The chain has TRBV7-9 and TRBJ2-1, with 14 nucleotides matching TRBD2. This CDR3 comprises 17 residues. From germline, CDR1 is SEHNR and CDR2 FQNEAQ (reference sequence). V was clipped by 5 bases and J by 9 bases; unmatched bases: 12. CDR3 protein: CASSPVSGTSGSCEQFF. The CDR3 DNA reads TGTGCCAGCAGCCCGGTATCCGGGACTAGCGGGAGTTGTGAGCAGTTCTTC.

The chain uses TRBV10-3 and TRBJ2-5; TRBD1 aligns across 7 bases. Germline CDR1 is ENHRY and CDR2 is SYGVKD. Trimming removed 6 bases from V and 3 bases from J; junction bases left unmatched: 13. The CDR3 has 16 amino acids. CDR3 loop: CAIRQSLRDREETQYF. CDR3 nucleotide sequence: TGTGCCATCAGACAATCTCTCCGGGACAGAGAAGAGACCCAGTACTTC.

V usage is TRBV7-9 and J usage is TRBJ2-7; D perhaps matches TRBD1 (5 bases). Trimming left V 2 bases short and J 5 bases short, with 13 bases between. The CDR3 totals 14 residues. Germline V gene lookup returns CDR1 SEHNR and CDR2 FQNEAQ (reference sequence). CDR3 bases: TGTGCCAGCAGCTTACTGACAGCTTCCAACGAGCAGTACTTC. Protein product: CASSLLTASNEQYF.